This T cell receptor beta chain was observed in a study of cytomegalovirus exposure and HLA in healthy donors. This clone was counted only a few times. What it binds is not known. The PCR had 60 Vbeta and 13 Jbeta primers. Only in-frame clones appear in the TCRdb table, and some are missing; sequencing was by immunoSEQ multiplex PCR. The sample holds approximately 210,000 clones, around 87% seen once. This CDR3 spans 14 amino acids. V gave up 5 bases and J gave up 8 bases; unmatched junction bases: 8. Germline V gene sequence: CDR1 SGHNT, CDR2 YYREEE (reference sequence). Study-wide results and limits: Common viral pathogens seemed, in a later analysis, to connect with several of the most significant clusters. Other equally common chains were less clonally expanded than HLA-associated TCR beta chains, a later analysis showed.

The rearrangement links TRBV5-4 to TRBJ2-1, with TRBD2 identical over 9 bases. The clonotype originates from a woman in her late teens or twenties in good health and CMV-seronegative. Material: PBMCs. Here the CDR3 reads CASSSAGGPDEQFF. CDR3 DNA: TGTGCCAGCAGTTCGGCGGGAGGGCCAGATGAGCAGTTCTTC.